This T cell receptor (beta chain) appears in the sequencing data of a study of CD8 T cells in Susac syndrome. Random hexamers primed reverse transcription of about 0.5 to 1 ug RNA. A multiplex approach, immunoSEQ multiplex PCR, amplified TCR beta CDR3 across 54 Vbeta and 13 Jbeta. Each CDR3 protein gets one entry after TCRdb re-called the immunoSEQ multiplex PCR reads with MiXCR. The sample carries over 350,000 distinct CDR3 sequences, approximately 85% recorded once. A single count supports this clonotype. Mismatch with germline at one junction end may stem from a read error. The germline V gene has CDR1 SSHAT and CDR2 FNYEAQ (reference sequence). This CDR3 has 15 residues.

The receptor was derived from a human donor with multiple sclerosis. The chain carries TRBV7-7 and TRBJ2-1; weak D call: TRBD2 (6 bases). The specimen was CD8+ T cells from PBMCs. The CDR3 region is CASSLGNSGHNEQFF. CDR3 nucleotides: TGTGCTAGCAGCTTAGGTAATAGCGGACACAATGAGCAGTTCTTC. Looking up the rest from reference TRBV7-7 and TRBJ2-1 gives the full variable domain: GAGVSQSPRYKVTKRGQDVTLRCDPISSHATLYWYQQALGQGPEFLTYFNYEAQPDKSGLPSDRFSAERPEGSISTLTIQRTEQRDSAMYRCASSLGNSGHNEQFFGPGTRLTVL.